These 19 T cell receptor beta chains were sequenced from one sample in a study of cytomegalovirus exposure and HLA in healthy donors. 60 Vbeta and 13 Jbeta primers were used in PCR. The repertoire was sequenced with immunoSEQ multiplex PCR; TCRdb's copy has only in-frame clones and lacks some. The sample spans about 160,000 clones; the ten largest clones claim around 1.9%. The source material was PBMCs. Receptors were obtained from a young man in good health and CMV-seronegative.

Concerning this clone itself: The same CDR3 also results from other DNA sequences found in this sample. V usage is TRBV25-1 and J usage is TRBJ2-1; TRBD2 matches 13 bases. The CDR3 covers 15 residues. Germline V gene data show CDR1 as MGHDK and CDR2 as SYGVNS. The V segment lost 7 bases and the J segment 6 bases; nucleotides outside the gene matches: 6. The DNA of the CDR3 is TGTGCCAGCACCCCCGGACTAGCGGGAGTCAATGAGCAGTTCTTC. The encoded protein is CASTPGLAGVNEQFF. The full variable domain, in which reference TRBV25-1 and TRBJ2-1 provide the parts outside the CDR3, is EADIYQTPRYLVIGTGKKITLECSQTMGHDKMYWYQQDPGMELHLIHYSYGVNSTEKGDLSSESTVSRIRTEHFPLTLESARPSHTSQYLCASTPGLAGVNEQFFGPGTRLTVL.

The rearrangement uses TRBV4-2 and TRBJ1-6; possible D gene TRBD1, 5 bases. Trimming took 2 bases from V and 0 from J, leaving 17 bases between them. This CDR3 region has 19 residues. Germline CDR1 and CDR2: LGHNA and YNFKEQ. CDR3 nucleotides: TGTGCCAGCAGCCAAAAAGGGGAGGCAGTTCGCTCCTATAATTCACCCCTCCACTTT. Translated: CASSQKGEAVRSYNSPLHF.

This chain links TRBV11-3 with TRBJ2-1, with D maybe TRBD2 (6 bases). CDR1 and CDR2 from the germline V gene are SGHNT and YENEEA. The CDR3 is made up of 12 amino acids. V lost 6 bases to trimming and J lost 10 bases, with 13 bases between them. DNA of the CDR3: TGTGCCAGCAGGATTGGCGGGGCGGAGCAGTTCTTC. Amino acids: CASRIGGAEQFF.

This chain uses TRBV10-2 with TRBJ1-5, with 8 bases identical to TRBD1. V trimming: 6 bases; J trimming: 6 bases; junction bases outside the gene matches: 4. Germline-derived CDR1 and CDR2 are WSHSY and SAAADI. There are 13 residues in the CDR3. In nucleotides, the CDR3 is TGCGCCAGCAGCCGGGGACAGGCTCAGCCCCAGCATTTT. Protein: CASSRGQAQPQHF.

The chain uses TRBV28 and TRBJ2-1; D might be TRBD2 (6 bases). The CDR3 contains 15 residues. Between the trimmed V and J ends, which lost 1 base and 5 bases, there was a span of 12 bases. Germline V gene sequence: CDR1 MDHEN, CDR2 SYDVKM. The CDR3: CASSLLAPSDNEQFF. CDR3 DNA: TGTGCCAGCAGTTTATTGGCCCCTAGCGACAATGAGCAGTTCTTC.

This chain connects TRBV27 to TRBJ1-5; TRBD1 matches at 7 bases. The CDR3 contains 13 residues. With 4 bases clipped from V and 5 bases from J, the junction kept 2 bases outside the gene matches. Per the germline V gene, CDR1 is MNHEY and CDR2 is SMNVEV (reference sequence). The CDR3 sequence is CASSSDRDQPQHF. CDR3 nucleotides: TGTGCCAGCAGTTCCGACAGGGATCAGCCCCAGCATTTT.

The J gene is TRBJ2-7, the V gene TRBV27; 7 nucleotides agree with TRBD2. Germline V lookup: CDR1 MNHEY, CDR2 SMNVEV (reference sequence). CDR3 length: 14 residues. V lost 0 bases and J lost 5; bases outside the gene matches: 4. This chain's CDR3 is CASSLSGRGDEQYF. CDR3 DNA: TGTGCCAGCAGTTTATCGGGTCGGGGGGACGAGCAGTACTTC.

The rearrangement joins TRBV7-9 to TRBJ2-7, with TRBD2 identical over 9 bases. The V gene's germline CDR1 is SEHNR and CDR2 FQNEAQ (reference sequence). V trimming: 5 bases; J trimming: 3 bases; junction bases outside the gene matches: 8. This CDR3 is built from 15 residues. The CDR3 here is CASSPFSGSLYEQYF. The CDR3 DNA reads TGTGCCAGCAGCCCCTTTAGCGGGAGTCTCTACGAGCAGTACTTC.

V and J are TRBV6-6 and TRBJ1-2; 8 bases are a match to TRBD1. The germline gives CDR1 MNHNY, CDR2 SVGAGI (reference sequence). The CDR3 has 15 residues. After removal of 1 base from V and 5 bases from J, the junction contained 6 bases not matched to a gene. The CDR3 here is CASSYFDRGSYGYTF. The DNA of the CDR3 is TGTGCCAGCAGTTACTTTGACAGGGGATCGTATGGCTACACCTTC.

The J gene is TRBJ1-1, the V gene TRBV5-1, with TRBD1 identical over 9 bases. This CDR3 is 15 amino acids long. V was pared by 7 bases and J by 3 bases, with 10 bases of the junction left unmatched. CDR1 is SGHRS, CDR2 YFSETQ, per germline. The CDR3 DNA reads TGCGCCAGCGTGGGGACAGGGTCATCGGACACTGAAGCTTTCTTT. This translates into CASVGTGSSDTEAFF.

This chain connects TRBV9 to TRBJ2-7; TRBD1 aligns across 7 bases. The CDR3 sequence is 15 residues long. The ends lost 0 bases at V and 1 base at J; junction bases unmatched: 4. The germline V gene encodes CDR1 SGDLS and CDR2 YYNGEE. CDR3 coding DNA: TGTGCCAGCAGCGTAGGGACAGGAGTATCCTACGAGCAGTACTTC. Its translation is CASSVGTGVSYEQYF.

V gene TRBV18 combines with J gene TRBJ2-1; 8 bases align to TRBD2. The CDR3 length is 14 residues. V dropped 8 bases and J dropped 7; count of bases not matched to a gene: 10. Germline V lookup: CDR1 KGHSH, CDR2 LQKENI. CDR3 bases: TGTGCCAGCCAAGTCACTAGCGGATTGAATGAGCAGTTCTTC. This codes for CASQVTSGLNEQFF. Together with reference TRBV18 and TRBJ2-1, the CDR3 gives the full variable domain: NAGVMQNPRHLVRRRGQEARLRCSPMKGHSHVYWYRQLPEEGLKFMVYLQKENIIDESGMPKERFSAEFPKEGPSILRIQQVVRGDSAAYFCASQVTSGLNEQFFGPGTRLTVL.

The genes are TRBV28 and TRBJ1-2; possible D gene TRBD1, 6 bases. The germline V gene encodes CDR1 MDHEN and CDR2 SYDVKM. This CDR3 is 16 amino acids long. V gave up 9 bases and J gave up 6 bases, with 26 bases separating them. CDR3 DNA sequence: TGTGCCAGTGAAAAATTCGCCAGGGGAAGGGTTGATGGCTACACCTTC. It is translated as CASEKFARGRVDGYTF.

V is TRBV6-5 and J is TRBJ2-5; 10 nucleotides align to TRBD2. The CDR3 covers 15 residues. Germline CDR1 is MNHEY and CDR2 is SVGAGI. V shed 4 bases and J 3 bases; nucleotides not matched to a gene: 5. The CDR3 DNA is TGTGCCAGCAGTTGGAGCGGGAGGGCGGAAGAGACCCAGTACTTC. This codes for CASSWSGRAEETQYF.

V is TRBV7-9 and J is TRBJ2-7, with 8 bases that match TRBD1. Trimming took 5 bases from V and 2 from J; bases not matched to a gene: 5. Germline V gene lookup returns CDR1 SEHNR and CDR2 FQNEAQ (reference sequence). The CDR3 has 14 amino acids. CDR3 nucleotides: TGTGCCAGCAGCGCGAGGACAGGGCCCTACGAGCAGTACTTC. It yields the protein CASSARTGPYEQYF.

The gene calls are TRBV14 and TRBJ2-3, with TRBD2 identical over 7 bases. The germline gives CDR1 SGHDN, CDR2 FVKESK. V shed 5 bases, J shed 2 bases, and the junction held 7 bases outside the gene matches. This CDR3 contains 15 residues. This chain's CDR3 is CASSTLAGATDTQYF. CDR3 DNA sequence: TGTGCCAGCAGCACCCTCGCGGGAGCCACAGATACGCAGTATTTT. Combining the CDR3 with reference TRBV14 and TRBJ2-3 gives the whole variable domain EAGVTQFPSHSVIEKGQTVTLRCDPISGHDNLYWYRRVMGKEIKFLLHFVKESKQDESGMPNNRFLAERTGGTYSTLKVQPAELEDSGVYFCASSTLAGATDTQYFGPGTRLTVL.

The CDR3 is CASSKTVRFLMGPNHSEQYF. CDR3 DNA sequence: TGTGCCAGCAGCAAAACGGTGAGGTTTTTAATGGGTCCTAACCATTCTGAGCAGTACTTC. The chain uses TRBV21-1 and TRBJ2-7; the DNA was not compared with TRBD2, the D call given in the table. TRBV21-1 is deemed a pseudogene. This CDR3 has 20 amino acids.

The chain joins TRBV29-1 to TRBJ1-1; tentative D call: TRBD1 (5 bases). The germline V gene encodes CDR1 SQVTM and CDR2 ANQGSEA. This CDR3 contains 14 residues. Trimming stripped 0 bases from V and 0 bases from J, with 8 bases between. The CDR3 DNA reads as TGCAGCGTTGAAGAGGGGACTTTGAACACTGAAGCTTTCTTT. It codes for CSVEEGTLNTEAFF.

CDR3 loop: CASSSLASSGSYEQYF. In DNA form, the CDR3 reads TGTGCCAGCAGCTCACTGGCGTCTAGCGGGAGCTACGAGCAGTACTTC. The rearrangement joins TRBV7-9 to TRBJ2-7; 10 nucleotides match TRBD2. The CDR3 runs 16 residues. CDR1 and CDR2 from the germline V gene are SEHNR and FQNEAQ (reference sequence). The J segment lost 3 bases and the V segment lost 4 bases, leaving 9 bases of the junction unmatched.